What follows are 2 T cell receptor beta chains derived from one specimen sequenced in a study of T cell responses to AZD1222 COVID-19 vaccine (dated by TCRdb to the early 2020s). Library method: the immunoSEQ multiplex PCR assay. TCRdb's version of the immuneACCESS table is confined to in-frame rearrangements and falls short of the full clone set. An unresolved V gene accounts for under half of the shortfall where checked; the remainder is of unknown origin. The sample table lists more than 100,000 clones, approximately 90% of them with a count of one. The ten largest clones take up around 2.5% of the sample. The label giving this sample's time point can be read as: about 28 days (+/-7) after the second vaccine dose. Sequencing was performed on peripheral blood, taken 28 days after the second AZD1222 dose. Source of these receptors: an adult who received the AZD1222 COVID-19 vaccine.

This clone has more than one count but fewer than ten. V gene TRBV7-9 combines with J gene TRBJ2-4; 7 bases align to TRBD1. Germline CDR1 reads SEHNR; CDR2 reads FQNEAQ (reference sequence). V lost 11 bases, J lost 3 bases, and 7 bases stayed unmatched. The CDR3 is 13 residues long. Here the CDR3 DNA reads TGTGCCTCCGGACAGGTCGACAAAAACATTCAGTACTTC. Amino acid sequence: CASGQVDKNIQYF.

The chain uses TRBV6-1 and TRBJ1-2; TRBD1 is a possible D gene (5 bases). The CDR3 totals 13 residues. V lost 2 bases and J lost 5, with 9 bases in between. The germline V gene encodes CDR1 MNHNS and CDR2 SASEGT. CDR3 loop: CASSEQGPYGYTF. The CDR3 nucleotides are TGTGCCAGCAGTGAACAGGGTCCATATGGCTACACCTTC.